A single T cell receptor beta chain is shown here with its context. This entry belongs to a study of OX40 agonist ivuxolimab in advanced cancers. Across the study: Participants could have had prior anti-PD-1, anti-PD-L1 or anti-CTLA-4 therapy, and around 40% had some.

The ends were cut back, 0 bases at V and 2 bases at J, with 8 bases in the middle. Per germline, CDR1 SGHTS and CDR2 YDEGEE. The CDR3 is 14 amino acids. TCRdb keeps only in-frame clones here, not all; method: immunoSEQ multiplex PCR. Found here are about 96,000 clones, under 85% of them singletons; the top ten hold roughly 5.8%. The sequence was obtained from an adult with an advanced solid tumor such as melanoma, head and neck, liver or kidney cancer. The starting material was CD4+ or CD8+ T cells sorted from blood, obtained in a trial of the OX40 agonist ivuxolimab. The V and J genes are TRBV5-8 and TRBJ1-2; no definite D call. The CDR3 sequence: CASSLGHGNYGYTF. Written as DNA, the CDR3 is TGTGCCAGCAGCTTGGGACACGGAAACTATGGCTACACCTTC.